The source of this T cell receptor (beta chain) is a study of T cells in Graves' hyperthyroidism and ophthalmopathy. At the level of the study: Blood from the periphery was taken at initial diagnosis, before any treatment.

Points from the study as a whole: Among clonotypes expanded in thyroid above 0.001, most were also found in blood. Ophthalmopathy was distinguished from stable hyperthyroidism by 13 V-J signatures.

Trimming took 0 bases from V and 6 from J; bases not matched to a gene: 7. The CDR3 runs 16 residues. Germline CDR1 reads SGDLS; CDR2 reads YYNGEE. TCR beta CDR3 region amplification was performed from RNA transcripts. Primed by the HTBI set, a first-round RT-PCR was run on the TCR CDR3. TCRdb fed the multiplex PCR reads into MiXCR, producing one record per CDR3 protein. The table lists 250,000 or so distinct CDR3 sequences, 16% of them singletons. Ten or more counts support this clonotype. Its antigen remains unknown. This sequence originates from a woman aged 18 to 35 with Graves' ophthalmopathy. The sample taken for sequencing was blood. The chain is built from TRBV9 and TRBJ2-4, with TRBD2 identical over 9 bases. The CDR3 DNA reads TGTGCCAGCAGCGTAGCTTCTAGCGGGAAGGGAAACATTCAGTACTTC. Protein product: CASSVASSGKGNIQYF.